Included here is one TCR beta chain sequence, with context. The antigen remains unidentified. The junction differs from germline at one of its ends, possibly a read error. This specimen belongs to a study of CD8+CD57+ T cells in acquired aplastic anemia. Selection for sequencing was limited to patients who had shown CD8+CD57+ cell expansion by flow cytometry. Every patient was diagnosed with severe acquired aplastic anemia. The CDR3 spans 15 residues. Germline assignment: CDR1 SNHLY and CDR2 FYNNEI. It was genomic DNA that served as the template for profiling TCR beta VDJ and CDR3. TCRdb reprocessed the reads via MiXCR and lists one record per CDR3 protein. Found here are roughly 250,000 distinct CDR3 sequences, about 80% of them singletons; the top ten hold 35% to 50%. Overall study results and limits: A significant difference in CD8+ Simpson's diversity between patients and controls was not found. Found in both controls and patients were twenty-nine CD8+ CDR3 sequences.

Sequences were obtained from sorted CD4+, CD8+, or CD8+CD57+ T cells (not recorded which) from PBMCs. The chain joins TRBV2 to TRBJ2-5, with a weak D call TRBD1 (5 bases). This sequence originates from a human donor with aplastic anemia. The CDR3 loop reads CASGSTAAWLDTEAF. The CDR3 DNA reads TGTGCCAGCGGATCGACAGCCGCTTGGTTGGACACTGAGGCTTTC.